The 29 T cell receptor beta chains below were found in one sample sequenced in a study of blood T cell repertoires in COVID-19 (dated by TCRdb to about 2020). Libraries were constructed by the immunoSEQ multiplex PCR assay. The immuneACCESS repertoire file appears here via TCRdb, limited to in-frame rearrangements. These files lack a portion of the clones; in checked studies, under half of the deficit traces to unresolved V genes, and the cause of the others is not known. This sample has about 110,000 clones in its table, and 80% to 85% of those were observed once. The top ten constitute about 40% of the sample. The sequencing sample was made of peripheral blood. The receptors originated from an elderly man with acute or convalescent COVID-19.

V gene TRBV5-8 combines with J gene TRBJ2-7, with D maybe TRBD2 (6 bases). The CDR3 totals 18 residues. V lost 5 bases and J 5 bases, leaving 29 bases between the germline ends. CDR1 SGHTS and CDR2 YDEGEE come from the germline V gene. In DNA form, the CDR3 reads TGTGCCAGCAGACAAGAAGTGACTGGGGCCTCATGGAGGGACGAGCAGTACTTC. This codes for CASRQEVTGASWRDEQYF. The complete variable domain, with remaining parts taken from reference TRBV5-8 and TRBJ2-7, reads EAGVTQSPTHLIKTRGQQATLRCSPISGHTSVYWYQQALGLGLQFLLWYDEGEERNRGNFPPRFSGRQFPNYSSELNVNALELEDSALYLCASRQEVTGASWRDEQYFGPGTRLTVT.

The chain employs TRBV11-2 and TRBJ2-7; 8 bases map to TRBD1. The V and J ends lost 0 bases and 3 bases, in that order; junction bases with no gene match: 4. Germline values: CDR1 SGHAT, CDR2 FQNNGV. This CDR3 has 15 amino acids. The CDR3 nucleotides are TGTGCCAGCAGCTTAGACGGACAGGGCATCTACGAGCAGTACTTC. It is translated as CASSLDGQGIYEQYF.

The genes are TRBV7-2 and TRBJ1-2; maybe TRBD1 (6 bases). This CDR3 region has 16 residues. In germline, CDR1 is SGHTA, CDR2 FQGNSA. V was cut by 4 bases and J by 4 bases, with 19 bases left in between. DNA for the CDR3: TGTGCCAGCAGCTCGCCAGGGGCAGGGGAAGGCTATGGCTACACCTTC. Translation gives CASSSPGAGEGYGYTF.

The chain combines TRBV6-5 with TRBJ1-6, with 8 bases matching TRBD1. Germline V lookup: CDR1 MNHEY, CDR2 SVGAGI. Trimming cost V 2 bases and J 10 bases; bases outside gene matches: 10. This CDR3 contains 16 residues. CDR3 sequence reads: CASSYEQGVPGSPLHF. The CDR3 DNA follows: TGTGCCAGCAGTTACGAACAGGGGGTGCCGGGCTCACCCCTCCACTTT.

The rearrangement joins TRBV19 to TRBJ2-6, with a weak D call TRBD1 (5 bases). CDR1 is LNHDA and CDR2 is SQIVND in the germline V gene (reference sequence). Trimming cost V 4 bases and J 4 bases, with 8 bases left between them. CDR3 size: 14 residues. CDR3 protein: CASSKGAGANVLTF. CDR3 bases: TGTGCCAGTAGTAAAGGGGCAGGGGCCAACGTCCTGACTTTC.

DNA for the CDR3: TGTGCCAGCAGTAATCAGGGGGCAAAGGGATCACCCCTCCACTTT. As protein: CASSNQGAKGSPLHF. The rearrangement uses TRBV6-5 and TRBJ1-6; 8 bases are a match to TRBD1. The trim removed 5 bases at V and 10 bases at J, leaving 10 bases unmatched. Per germline, CDR1 MNHEY and CDR2 SVGAGI. This CDR3 spans 15 amino acids.

The chain uses TRBV6-5 and TRBJ1-2; no clear D gene. CDR1 and CDR2 (germline): MNHEY, SVGAGI. Trimming left V 4 bases short and J 5 bases short, with 8 bases between. The CDR3 has 12 residues. The CDR3 DNA reads as TGTGCCAGCAGTTGGACGGGGTATGGCTACACCTTC. The encoded protein is CASSWTGYGYTF.

This chain connects TRBV7-9 to TRBJ1-1; maybe TRBD1 (5 bases). The ends were cut back, 2 bases at V and 1 base at J, with 8 bases in the middle. The CDR3 is 14 amino acids. CDR1 SEHNR and CDR2 FQNEAQ come from the germline V gene (reference sequence). The CDR3 nucleotides are TGTGCCAGCAGCTTACAGGGTGAGAACACTGAAGCTTTCTTT. Translation: CASSLQGENTEAFF.

As regards this clone: Distinct nucleotide sequences in the sample also encode this CDR3. The chain recombines TRBV5-4 with TRBJ2-1, with 15 bases matching TRBD2. Germline CDR1 reads SGHNT; CDR2 reads YYREEE (reference sequence). After removal of 4 bases from V and 4 bases from J, the junction contained 3 bases not matched to a gene. The CDR3 is made up of 16 amino acids. The CDR3 sequence is CASSPGTSGRYNEQFF. DNA of the CDR3: TGTGCCAGCAGCCCGGGGACTAGCGGGAGGTACAATGAGCAGTTCTTC.

The chain has TRBV19 and TRBJ2-2; D may be TRBD1 (6 bases). Germline loops: CDR1 LNHDA, CDR2 SQIVND (reference sequence). V gave up 7 bases and J gave up 5 bases, with 14 bases separating them. This CDR3 region has 14 residues. The CDR3 protein is CASKKTGTTGELFF. The CDR3 DNA sequence: TGTGCCAGTAAGAAAACAGGGACGACCGGGGAGCTGTTTTTT.

V gene TRBV11-2 combines with J gene TRBJ1-4; unclear D gene. The CDR3 loop spans 15 amino acids. V shed 1 base and J shed 8 bases, with 14 bases lying between them. CDR1 and CDR2 from the germline V gene are SGHAT and FQNNGV. For the CDR3, the DNA is TGTGCCAGCAGCTTAGGGGTGGTGGCGGGAGAAAAACTGTTTTTT. Translated: CASSLGVVAGEKLFF.

CDR3 sequence: CAWSPQGNTEAFF. CDR3 in DNA: TGTGCCTGGAGTCCTCAGGGGAACACTGAAGCTTTCTTT. This chain uses TRBV30 with TRBJ1-1; tentatively, D is TRBD1 (5 bases). The V end lost 2 bases, the J end lost 1 base, and 8 bases lay between the germline ends. Germline CDR1 and CDR2: GTSNPN and SVGIG (reference sequence). This CDR3 contains 13 residues.

The chain is built from TRBV18 and TRBJ2-7, with 7 positions matching TRBD1. Germline V gene lookup returns CDR1 KGHSH and CDR2 LQKENI. The CDR3 consists of 15 residues. J was trimmed by 7 bases and V by 2 bases; bases with no gene match: 11. The CDR3 nucleotides are TGTGCCAGCTCACCAACGACAGGGCGAGGTGGGGAGCAGTACTTC. This encodes CASSPTTGRGGEQYF.

The chain links TRBV2 to TRBJ2-7; tentatively, D is TRBD1 (5 bases). Germline-derived CDR1 and CDR2 are SNHLY and FYNNEI. The CDR3 runs to 13 residues. V was cut by 0 bases and J by 3 bases, with 6 bases left in between. This chain's CDR3 is CASSEAQGYEQYF. For the CDR3, the DNA is TGTGCCAGCAGTGAAGCGCAGGGCTACGAGCAGTACTTC.

The V gene is TRBV6-2 or TRBV6-3, the J gene TRBJ1-6; tentative D call: TRBD1 (5 bases). V shed 5 bases and J shed 3 bases, with 11 bases lying between them. Germline CDR1 is MNHEY and CDR2 is SVGEGT. The CDR3 loop spans 15 amino acids. CDR3 region: CASSLGTIYNSPLHF. In DNA form, the CDR3 reads TGTGCCAGCAGTCTCGGGACTATCTATAATTCACCCCTCCACTTT.

V and J are TRBV9 and TRBJ1-5, with a tentative D call TRBD1 (6 bases). Germline CDR1 SGDLS, CDR2 YYNGEE. The CDR3 runs to 15 residues. The germline V and J ends were trimmed by 3 bases and 5 bases, with 15 bases remaining between them. CDR3 region: CASSAQGLRDQPQHF. The CDR3 DNA sequence: TGTGCCAGCAGCGCACAGGGATTGAGGGATCAGCCCCAGCATTTT. The whole variable domain, remainder taken from reference TRBV9 and TRBJ1-5, is DSGVTQTPKHLITATGQRVTLRCSPRSGDLSVYWYQQSLDQGLQFLIQYYNGEERAKGNILERFSAQQFPDLHSELNLSSLELGDSALYFCASSAQGLRDQPQHFGDGTRLSIL.

This sequence joins TRBV5-6 and TRBJ1-2, with D perhaps matching TRBD1 (6 bases). V was cut by 4 bases and J by 4 bases, with 17 bases left in between. This CDR3 spans 15 amino acids. CDR1 and CDR2 (germline): SGHDT, YYEEEE. The CDR3: CASSPPPGHFYGYTF. The CDR3 DNA reads TGTGCCAGCAGCCCACCGCCGGGACACTTCTATGGCTACACCTTC.

The CDR3 bases are TGTGCCAGCAGCCGGGGACAGGGGGGAAATCAGCCCCAGCATTTT. Amino acids: CASSRGQGGNQPQHF. The rearrangement uses TRBV6-5 and TRBJ1-5; 11 bases fit TRBD1. The ends lost 6 bases at V and 4 bases at J; junction bases unmatched: 5. This CDR3 spans 15 amino acids. Germline CDR1 MNHEY, CDR2 SVGAGI.

This clone has a single count. The V gene is TRBV6-2 or TRBV6-3, the J gene TRBJ1-2; no reliable D call. CDR1 and CDR2 (germline): MNHEY, SVGEGT. Trimming pared 5 bases from V and 7 bases from J, leaving 17 bases between. The CDR3 runs 14 residues. CDR3 residues: CASSPRVQTGGYTF. As DNA, the CDR3 is TGTGCCAGCAGTCCCCGGGTCCAAACGGGTGGCTACACCTTC.

This clone showed up just a few times. The chain employs TRBV18 and TRBJ1-5; TRBD1 might be the D (5 bases). V was cut by 4 bases and J by 1 base, with 11 bases left in between. This CDR3 comprises 15 residues. Germline assignment: CDR1 KGHSH and CDR2 LQKENI. The CDR3 DNA reads TGTGCCAGCTCACAAGACAGATGGAGCAATCAGCCCCAGCATTTT. Amino acids: CASSQDRWSNQPQHF.

V usage is TRBV4-2 and J usage is TRBJ2-1, with TRBD2 as a possible D gene (5 bases). The germline CDR1 and CDR2 sequences are LGHNA and YNFKEQ. Trimming shortened V by 1 base and J by 7 bases, and 14 bases separated the two germline ends. This CDR3 is built from 15 residues. Written as DNA, the CDR3 is TGTGCCAGCAGCCAAGGTGGTTTAACGGGGAATGAGCAGTTCTTC. Its translation: CASSQGGLTGNEQFF.

This sequence joins TRBV6-5 and TRBJ1-5; 12 bases are a match to TRBD1. Germline V CDR1 and CDR2: MNHEY, SVGAGI. After removal of 4 bases from V and 3 bases from J, the junction contained 1 base not matched to a gene. The CDR3 totals 15 residues. For the CDR3, the DNA is TGTGCCAGCAGTTGGGACAGGGGGCACAATCAGCCCCAGCATTTT. Protein product: CASSWDRGHNQPQHF.

The chain joins TRBV9 to TRBJ2-1; no reliable D call. This CDR3 spans 15 amino acids. The V gene lost 0 bases and the J gene lost 4 bases, with 11 bases spanning the gap. CDR1 is SGDLS, CDR2 YYNGEE, per germline. This CDR3 reads CASSVDLEAYNEQFF. The DNA for the CDR3 is TGTGCCAGCAGCGTAGATCTAGAAGCTTACAATGAGCAGTTCTTC.

This chain links TRBV5-4 with TRBJ2-3, with a possible D match to TRBD1 (6 bases). Germline CDR1 SGHNT, CDR2 YYREEE (reference sequence). This CDR3 is built from 13 residues. V lost 3 bases to trimming and J lost 3 bases, with 8 bases between them. As DNA, the CDR3 is TGTGCCAGCAGCTCACAGGGAACAGATACGCAGTATTTT. Translating gives CASSSQGTDTQYF.

The genes are TRBV18 and TRBJ1-3, with TRBD1 matching 8 bases. The CDR3 has 16 residues. V lost 3 bases, J lost 0 bases, and 4 bases stayed unmatched. Germline CDR1 reads KGHSH; CDR2 reads LQKENI. The CDR3 DNA follows: TGTGCCAGCTCACCGGACAGGGCATACTCTGGAAACACCATATATTTT. Encoded protein: CASSPDRAYSGNTIYF.

Only one count was recorded for this clone. This rearrangement joins TRBV5-4 to TRBJ1-1, with 9 bases aligning to TRBD1. Germline CDR1 reads SGHNT; CDR2 reads YYREEE (reference sequence). The CDR3 contains 15 residues. The ends lost 0 bases at V and 5 bases at J; junction bases unmatched: 5. The CDR3 region has the DNA TGTGCCAGCAGCTTGGAGACAGGGGGGGGGACTGAAGCTTTCTTT. Amino acid sequence: CASSLETGGGTEAFF. Filled out from reference TRBV5-4 and TRBJ1-1, the complete variable domain reads ETGVTQSPTHLIKTRGQQVTLRCSSQSGHNTVSWYQQALGQGPQFIFQYYREEENGRGNFPPRFSGLQFPNYSSELNVNALELDDSALYLCASSLETGGGTEAFFGQGTRLTVV.

The genes are TRBV19 and TRBJ2-1; 10 bases agree with TRBD1. Germline V CDR1 and CDR2: LNHDA, SQIVND (reference sequence). The CDR3 runs 15 residues. Unmatched junction bases numbered 12, after V lost 7 bases and J lost 9 bases. The CDR3 here is CASTKPGQGLGEQFF. CDR3 bases: TGTGCCAGTACCAAGCCGGGACAGGGGCTGGGTGAGCAGTTCTTC.

This sequence joins TRBV21-1 and TRBJ2-1; TRBD2 reflects the table's D call only, with no check against the DNA. TRBV21-1 is described as a pseudogene. This CDR3 contains 15 residues. This chain's CDR3 is CASSKLSGSWDEQFF. DNA of the CDR3: TGTGCCAGCAGCAAACTGAGCGGGAGTTGGGATGAGCAGTTCTTC.

This clone was observed once. This rearrangement joins TRBV19 to TRBJ1-6, with D maybe TRBD1 (5 bases). The V gene lost 6 bases and the J gene lost 5 bases, with 11 bases spanning the gap. Germline lookup yields CDR1 LNHDA and CDR2 SQIVND (reference sequence). CDR3 length equals 14 residues. The CDR3 sequence is CASSLGGNNSPLHF. CDR3 sequence (DNA): TGTGCCAGTAGCCTGGGGGGGAATAATTCACCCCTCCACTTT. The full variable domain, its missing parts supplied by reference TRBV19 and TRBJ1-6, is DGGITQSPKYLFRKEGQNVTLSCEQNLNHDAMYWYRQDPGQGLRLIYYSQIVNDFQKGDIAEGYSVSREKKESFPLTVTSAQKNPTAFYLCASSLGGNNSPLHFGNGTRLTVT.